These 14 T cell receptor beta chains originate from one sample sequenced in a study of blood T cell repertoires in COVID-19. Profiling relied on immunoSEQ multiplex PCR, and the TCRdb table lists in-frame clones only, not all of them. The table shows some 240,000 clones, with about four fifths occurring only once. The source material was peripheral blood. The receptors stem from a woman aged 80 or over with COVID-19, enrolled during active disease.

The table lists this clone with a few counts. The J gene is TRBJ2-1, the V gene TRBV11-1; TRBD1 matches at 10 bases. The CDR3 is 16 amino acids. V lost 0 bases and J lost 2; bases outside the gene matches: 1. Germline CDR1 reads SGHAT; CDR2 reads FQDESV (reference sequence). CDR3 DNA: TGTGCCAGCAGCTTAGCTGGGACAGGGGCCTACAATGAGCAGTTCTTC. Its translation is CASSLAGTGAYNEQFF.

The J gene is TRBJ1-2, the V gene TRBV7-2, with TRBD1 matching 11 bases. This CDR3 has 15 residues. Germline V CDR1 and CDR2: SGHTA, FQGNSA. With V trimmed by 5 bases and J by 3 bases, 5 bases remained unmatched. CDR3 nucleotide sequence: TGTGCCAGCAGCCCCCGGACAGGGGGCCACTATGGCTACACCTTC. The encoded protein is CASSPRTGGHYGYTF.

This clone has only a few counts. The rearrangement joins TRBV6-5 to TRBJ1-3; no firm D call. CDR1 is MNHEY, CDR2 SVGAGI, per germline. V was trimmed by 4 bases and J by 0 bases, leaving 13 bases between them. CDR3 size: 16 residues. The CDR3 DNA follows: TGTGCCAGCAGTTTTAGCCAAGAGGGCTCTGGAAACACCATATATTTT. Encoded protein: CASSFSQEGSGNTIYF.

This rearrangement joins TRBV11-2 to TRBJ2-1, with TRBD2 matching over 8 bases. V was pared by 1 base and J by 7 bases, with 6 bases of the junction left unmatched. Germline CDR1 is SGHAT and CDR2 is FQNNGV. The CDR3 sequence is 15 residues long. The CDR3 sequence is CASSLGAGGLNEQFF. In DNA, the CDR3 is TGTGCCAGCAGCTTAGGGGCGGGAGGCCTGAATGAGCAGTTCTTC.

In the case of this clone: The same CDR3 arises from other DNA sequences in this sample as well. J is TRBJ1-1 and V is TRBV6-5; 7 bases align to TRBD1. Per the germline V gene, CDR1 is MNHEY and CDR2 is SVGAGI. The V segment lost 2 bases and the J segment 2 bases; nucleotides outside the gene matches: 2. CDR3 size: 14 residues. The CDR3 DNA sequence: TGTGCCAGCAGTTACGGGACAGCCAACACTGAAGCTTTCTTT. Translation gives CASSYGTANTEAFF.

The V and J genes are TRBV19 and TRBJ2-2, with TRBD1 as a possible D gene (6 bases). The germline gives CDR1 LNHDA, CDR2 SQIVND (reference sequence). V was clipped by 7 bases and J by 7 bases, with 19 bases between them. CDR3 size: 15 residues. CDR3 nucleotide sequence: TGTGCCAGTACTCCCAGGGGTTCAATGCACGGGGAGCTGTTTTTT. Protein: CASTPRGSMHGELFF.

The chain links TRBV4-1 to TRBJ1-4, with TRBD1 identical over 7 bases. V shed 3 bases, J shed 13 bases, and the junction held 17 bases outside the gene matches. The CDR3 extends over 16 amino acids. CDR1 is MGHRA, CDR2 YSYEKL, per germline. As DNA, the CDR3 is TGCGCCAGCAGCCATTACGGACAGGAACTCGGGATGAGACTGTTTTTT. It specifies CASSHYGQELGMRLFF.

The chain employs TRBV7-3 and TRBJ1-3; 9 bases are a match to TRBD1. Trimming took 4 bases from V and 1 from J; bases not matched to a gene: 5. This CDR3 comprises 16 residues. Germline CDR1 reads SGHTA; CDR2 reads FQGTGA. The CDR3 is CASSSRTGASGNTIYF. The CDR3 region has the DNA TGTGCCAGCAGCTCCCGGACAGGGGCGTCTGGAAACACCATATATTTT.

The chain employs TRBV11-2 and TRBJ1-1; 8 nucleotides line up with TRBD1. This CDR3 is 15 amino acids long. Unmatched junction bases numbered 6, after V lost 5 bases and J lost 1 base. Germline V lookup: CDR1 SGHAT, CDR2 FQNNGV. CDR3 DNA sequence: TGTGCCAGCAGCCCCCGGGACAGGCCGAACACTGAAGCTTTCTTT. The encoded protein is CASSPRDRPNTEAFF.

V and J are TRBV3-1 (or the pseudogene TRBV3-2) and TRBJ2-1, with 10 bases lining up with TRBD2. The CDR3 covers 16 residues. The germline gives CDR1 LGHDT, CDR2 YNNKEL (reference sequence). V dropped 3 bases and J dropped 9; count of bases not matched to a gene: 11. CDR3: CASSQVVPSGSFEQFF. The CDR3 DNA follows: TGTGCCAGCAGCCAGGTCGTCCCTAGCGGGAGTTTTGAGCAGTTCTTC.

This chain uses TRBV2 with TRBJ1-5, with D hard to call. Germline-derived CDR1 and CDR2 are SNHLY and FYNNEI. Trimming took 2 bases from V and 7 from J, leaving 12 bases between them. The CDR3 spans 14 residues. The CDR3 region is CASSEMAPTQPQHF. The DNA of the CDR3 is TGTGCCAGCAGTGAAATGGCACCCACCCAGCCCCAGCATTTT.

This chain joins TRBV19 and TRBJ1-1; D is uncertain. Germline V gives CDR1 LNHDA, CDR2 SQIVND (reference sequence). V was pared by 7 bases and J by 2 bases, with 11 bases between. The CDR3 consists of 13 residues. The CDR3 DNA is TGTGCCAGTATGCCAGTCTTCAACACTGAAGCTTTCTTT. This sequence encodes CASMPVFNTEAFF.

The V gene is TRBV6-5, the J gene TRBJ2-3; D may be TRBD1 (6 bases). V shed 5 bases and J shed 9 bases, with 9 bases lying between them. Germline V lookup: CDR1 MNHEY, CDR2 SVGAGI. This CDR3 is built from 11 residues. CDR3 in amino acids: CASSTGLTQYF. The DNA for the CDR3 is TGTGCCAGCAGTACAGGGTTGACGCAGTATTTT.

V gene TRBV7-3 combines with J gene TRBJ1-1; 7 bases match TRBD1. The germline V gene encodes CDR1 SGHTA and CDR2 FQGTGA. V was pared by 5 bases and J by 3 bases, with 3 bases of the junction left unmatched. This CDR3 is 13 amino acids long. CDR3 sequence reads: CASSPTGDTEAFF. As DNA, the CDR3 is TGTGCCAGCAGCCCCACAGGGGACACTGAAGCTTTCTTT.